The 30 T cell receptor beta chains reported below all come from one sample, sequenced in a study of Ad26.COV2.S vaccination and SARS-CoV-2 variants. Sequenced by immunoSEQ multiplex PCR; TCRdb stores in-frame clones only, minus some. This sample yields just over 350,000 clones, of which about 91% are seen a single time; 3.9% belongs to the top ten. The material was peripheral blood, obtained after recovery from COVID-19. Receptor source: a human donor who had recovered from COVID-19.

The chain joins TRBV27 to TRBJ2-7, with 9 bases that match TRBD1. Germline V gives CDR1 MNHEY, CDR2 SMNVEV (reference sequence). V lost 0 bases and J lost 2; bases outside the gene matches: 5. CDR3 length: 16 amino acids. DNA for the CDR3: TGTGCCAGCAGTTTATCAGGCGGGACAGGGACCTACGAGCAGTACTTC. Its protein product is CASSLSGGTGTYEQYF.

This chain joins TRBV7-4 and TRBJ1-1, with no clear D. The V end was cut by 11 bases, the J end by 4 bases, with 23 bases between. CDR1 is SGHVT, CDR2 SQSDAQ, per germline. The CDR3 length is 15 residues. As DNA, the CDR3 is TGTGCCCCTTATTGGAGGCCCCCCCCTCCCACTGAAGCTTTCTTT. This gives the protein CAPYWRPPPPTEAFF.

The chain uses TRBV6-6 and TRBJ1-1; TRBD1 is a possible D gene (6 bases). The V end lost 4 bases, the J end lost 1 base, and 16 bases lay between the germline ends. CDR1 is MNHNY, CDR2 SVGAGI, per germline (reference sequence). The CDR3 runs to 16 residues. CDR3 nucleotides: TGTGCCAGCAGTTTCCCCCTTGACAGGCCGAACACTGAAGCTTTCTTT. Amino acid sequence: CASSFPLDRPNTEAFF.

The CDR3 loop reads CASSLAGGLVAPDTQYF. The DNA for the CDR3 is TGTGCCAGCAGCTTAGCTGGAGGACTAGTCGCCCCAGATACGCAGTATTTT. This chain links TRBV7-8 with TRBJ2-3, with 7 bases aligning to TRBD2. CDR3 length: 17 amino acids. Germline values: CDR1 SGHVS, CDR2 FQNEAQ. The J segment lost 4 bases and the V segment lost 0 bases, leaving 10 bases of the junction unmatched.

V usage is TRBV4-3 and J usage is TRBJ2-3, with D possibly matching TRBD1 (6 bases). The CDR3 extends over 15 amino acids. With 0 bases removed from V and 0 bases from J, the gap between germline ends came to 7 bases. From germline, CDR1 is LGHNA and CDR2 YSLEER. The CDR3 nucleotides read TGCGCCAGCAGCCAAGATAGGGGGAGCACAGATACGCAGTATTTT. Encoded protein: CASSQDRGSTDTQYF.

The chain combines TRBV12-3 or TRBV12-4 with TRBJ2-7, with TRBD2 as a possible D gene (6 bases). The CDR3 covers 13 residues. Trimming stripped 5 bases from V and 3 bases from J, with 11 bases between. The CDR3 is CASSPLAGYEQYF. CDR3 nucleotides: TGTGCCAGCAGTCCACTAGCTGGCTACGAGCAGTACTTC.

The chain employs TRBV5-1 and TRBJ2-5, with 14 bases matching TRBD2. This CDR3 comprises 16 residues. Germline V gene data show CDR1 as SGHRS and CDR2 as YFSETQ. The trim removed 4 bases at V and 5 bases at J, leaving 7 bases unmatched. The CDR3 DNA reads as TGCGCCAGCAGCCGGACTAGCGGGGGGAGGTGGGAGACCCAGTACTTC. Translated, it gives CASSRTSGGRWETQYF.

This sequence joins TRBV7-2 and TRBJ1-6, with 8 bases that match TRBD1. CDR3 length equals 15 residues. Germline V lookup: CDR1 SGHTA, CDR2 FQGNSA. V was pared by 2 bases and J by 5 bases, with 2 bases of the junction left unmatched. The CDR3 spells CASSLQTGDNSPLHF. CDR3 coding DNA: TGTGCCAGCAGCTTACAGACAGGGGATAATTCACCCCTCCACTTT.

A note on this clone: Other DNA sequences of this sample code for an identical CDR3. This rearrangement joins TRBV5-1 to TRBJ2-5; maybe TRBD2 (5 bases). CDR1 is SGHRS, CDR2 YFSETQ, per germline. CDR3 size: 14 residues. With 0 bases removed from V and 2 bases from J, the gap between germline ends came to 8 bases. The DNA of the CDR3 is TGCGCCAGCAGCTTGGGCGGGTTTCAAGAGACCCAGTACTTC. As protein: CASSLGGFQETQYF. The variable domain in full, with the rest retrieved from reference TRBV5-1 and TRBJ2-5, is KAGVTQTPRYLIKTRGQQVTLSCSPISGHRSVSWYQQTPGQGLQFLFEYFSETQRNKGNFPGRFSGRQFSNSRSEMNVSTLELGDSALYLCASSLGGFQETQYFGPGTRLLVL.

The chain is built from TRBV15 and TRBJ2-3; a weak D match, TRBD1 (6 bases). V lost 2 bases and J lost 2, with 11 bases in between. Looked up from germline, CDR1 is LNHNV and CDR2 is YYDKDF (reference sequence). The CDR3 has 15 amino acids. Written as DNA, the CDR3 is TGTGCCACCAGCAGACCAAACAGGGACACAGATACGCAGTATTTT. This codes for CATSRPNRDTDTQYF.

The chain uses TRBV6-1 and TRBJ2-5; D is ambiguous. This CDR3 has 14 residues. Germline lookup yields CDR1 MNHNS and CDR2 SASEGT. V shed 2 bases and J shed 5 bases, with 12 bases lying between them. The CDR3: CASSESPLTETQYF. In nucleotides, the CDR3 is TGTGCCAGCAGTGAATCCCCACTCACGGAGACCCAGTACTTC.

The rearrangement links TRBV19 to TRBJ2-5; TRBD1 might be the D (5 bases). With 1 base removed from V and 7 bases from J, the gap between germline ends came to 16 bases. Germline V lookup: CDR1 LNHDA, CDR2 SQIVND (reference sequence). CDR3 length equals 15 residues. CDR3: CASSIGPGSHVTQYF. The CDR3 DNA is TGTGCCAGTAGTATAGGGCCAGGGTCGCATGTGACCCAGTACTTC.

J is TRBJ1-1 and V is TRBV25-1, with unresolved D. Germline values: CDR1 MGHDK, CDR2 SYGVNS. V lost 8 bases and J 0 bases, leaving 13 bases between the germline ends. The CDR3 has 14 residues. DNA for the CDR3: TGTGCCAGCCCTAGAGGCAGACTGAACACTGAAGCTTTCTTT. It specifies CASPRGRLNTEAFF.

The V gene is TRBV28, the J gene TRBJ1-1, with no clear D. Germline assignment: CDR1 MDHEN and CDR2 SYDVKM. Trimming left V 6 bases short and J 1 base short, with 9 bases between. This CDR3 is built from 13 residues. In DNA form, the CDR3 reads TGTGCCAGCAGCCCGACACCGAACACTGAAGCTTTCTTT. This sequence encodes CASSPTPNTEAFF.

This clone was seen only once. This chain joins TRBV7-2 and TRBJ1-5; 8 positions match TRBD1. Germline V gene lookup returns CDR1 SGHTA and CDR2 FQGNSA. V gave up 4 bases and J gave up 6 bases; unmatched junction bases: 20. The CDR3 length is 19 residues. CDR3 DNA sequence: TGTGCCAGCAGCTCGATTAGCGGGTGGACAGGGTACTTGACTCAGCCCCAGCATTTT. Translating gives CASSSISGWTGYLTQPQHF.

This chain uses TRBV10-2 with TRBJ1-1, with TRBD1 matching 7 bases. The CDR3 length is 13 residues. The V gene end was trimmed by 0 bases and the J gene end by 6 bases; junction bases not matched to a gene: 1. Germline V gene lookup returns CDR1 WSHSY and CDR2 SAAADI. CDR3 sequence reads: CASSESRGPEAFF. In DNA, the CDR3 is TGCGCCAGCAGTGAGTCGAGGGGGCCTGAAGCTTTCTTT.

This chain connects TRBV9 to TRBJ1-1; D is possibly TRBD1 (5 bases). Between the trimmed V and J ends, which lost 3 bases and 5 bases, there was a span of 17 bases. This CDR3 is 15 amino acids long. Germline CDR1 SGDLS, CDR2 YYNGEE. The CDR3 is CASSAPTAGGTEAFF. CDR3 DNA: TGTGCCAGCAGCGCGCCGACAGCAGGCGGGACTGAAGCTTTCTTT. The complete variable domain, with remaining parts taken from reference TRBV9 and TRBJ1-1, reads DSGVTQTPKHLITATGQRVTLRCSPRSGDLSVYWYQQSLDQGLQFLIQYYNGEERAKGNILERFSAQQFPDLHSELNLSSLELGDSALYFCASSAPTAGGTEAFFGQGTRLTVV.

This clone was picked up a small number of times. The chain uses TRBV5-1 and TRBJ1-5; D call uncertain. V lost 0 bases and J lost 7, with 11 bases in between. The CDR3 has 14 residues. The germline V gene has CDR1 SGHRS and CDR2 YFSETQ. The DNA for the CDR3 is TGCGCCAGCAGCTTGGACCCTTCTAGACAGCCCCAGCATTTT. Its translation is CASSLDPSRQPQHF.

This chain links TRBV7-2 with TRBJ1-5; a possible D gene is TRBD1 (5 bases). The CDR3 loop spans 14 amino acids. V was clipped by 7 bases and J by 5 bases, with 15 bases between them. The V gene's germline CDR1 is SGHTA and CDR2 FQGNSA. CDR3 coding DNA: TGTGCCAGCACCCAGGGACTGGGGGATCAGCCCCAGCATTTT. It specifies CASTQGLGDQPQHF.

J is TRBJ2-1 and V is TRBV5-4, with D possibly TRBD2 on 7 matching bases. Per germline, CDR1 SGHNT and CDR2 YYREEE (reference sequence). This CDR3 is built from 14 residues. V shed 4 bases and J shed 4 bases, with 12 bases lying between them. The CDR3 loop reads CASSPGGRYNEQFF. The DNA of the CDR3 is TGTGCCAGCAGCCCCGGGGGGCGGTACAATGAGCAGTTCTTC. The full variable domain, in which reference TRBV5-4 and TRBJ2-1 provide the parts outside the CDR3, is ETGVTQSPTHLIKTRGQQVTLRCSSQSGHNTVSWYQQALGQGPQFIFQYYREEENGRGNFPPRFSGLQFPNYSSELNVNALELDDSALYLCASSPGGRYNEQFFGPGTRLTVL.

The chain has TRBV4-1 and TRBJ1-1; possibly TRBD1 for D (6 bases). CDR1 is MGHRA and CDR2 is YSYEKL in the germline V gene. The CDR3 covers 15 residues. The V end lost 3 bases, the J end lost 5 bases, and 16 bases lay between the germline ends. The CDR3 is CASSHPQGEMTEAFF. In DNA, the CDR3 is TGCGCCAGCAGCCACCCACAGGGAGAAATGACTGAAGCTTTCTTT.

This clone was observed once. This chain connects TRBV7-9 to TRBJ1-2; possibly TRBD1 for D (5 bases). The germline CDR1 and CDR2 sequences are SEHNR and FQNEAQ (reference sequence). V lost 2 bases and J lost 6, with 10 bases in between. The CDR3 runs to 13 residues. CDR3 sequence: CASSLRQKNGYTF. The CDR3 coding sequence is TGTGCCAGCAGCTTACGACAGAAGAATGGCTACACCTTC.

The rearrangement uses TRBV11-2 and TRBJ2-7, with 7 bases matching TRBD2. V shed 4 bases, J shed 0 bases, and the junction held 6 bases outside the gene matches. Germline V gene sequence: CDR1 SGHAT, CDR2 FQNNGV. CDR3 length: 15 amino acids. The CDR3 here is CASSSYSGGSYEQYF. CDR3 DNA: TGTGCCAGCAGCTCTTATTCGGGAGGCTCCTACGAGCAGTACTTC.

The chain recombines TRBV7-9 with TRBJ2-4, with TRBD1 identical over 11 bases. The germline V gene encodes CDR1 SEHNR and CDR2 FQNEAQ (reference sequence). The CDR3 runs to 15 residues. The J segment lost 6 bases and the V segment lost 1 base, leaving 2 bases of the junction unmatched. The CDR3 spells CASSLGTGGGNIQYF. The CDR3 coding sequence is TGTGCCAGCAGCTTAGGGACAGGGGGCGGAAACATTCAGTACTTC.

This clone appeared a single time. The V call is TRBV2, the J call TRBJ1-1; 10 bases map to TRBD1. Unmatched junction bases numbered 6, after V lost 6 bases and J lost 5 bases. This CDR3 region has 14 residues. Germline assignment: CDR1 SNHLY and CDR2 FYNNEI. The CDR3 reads CASSLTGGKTEAFF. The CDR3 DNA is TGTGCCAGCAGCTTGACAGGGGGCAAAACTGAAGCTTTCTTT.

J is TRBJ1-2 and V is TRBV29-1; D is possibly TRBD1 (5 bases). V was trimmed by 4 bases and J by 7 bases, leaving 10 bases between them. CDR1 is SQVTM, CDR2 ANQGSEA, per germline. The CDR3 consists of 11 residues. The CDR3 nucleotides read TGCAGCGTTGGGGACGGTAGTGGCTACACCTTC. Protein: CSVGDGSGYTF.

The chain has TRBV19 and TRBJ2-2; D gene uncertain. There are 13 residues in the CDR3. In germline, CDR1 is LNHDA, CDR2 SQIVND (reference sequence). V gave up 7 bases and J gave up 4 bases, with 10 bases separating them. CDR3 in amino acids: CASKEITTGELFF. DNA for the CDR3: TGTGCCAGTAAAGAGATAACCACCGGGGAGCTGTTTTTT.

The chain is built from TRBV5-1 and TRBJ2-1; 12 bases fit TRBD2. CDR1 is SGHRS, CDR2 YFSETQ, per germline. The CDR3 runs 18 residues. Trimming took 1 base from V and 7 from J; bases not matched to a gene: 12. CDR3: CASSLYPSGGARGNEQFF. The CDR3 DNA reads TGCGCCAGCAGCTTGTATCCTAGCGGGGGGGCCCGGGGGAATGAGCAGTTCTTC.

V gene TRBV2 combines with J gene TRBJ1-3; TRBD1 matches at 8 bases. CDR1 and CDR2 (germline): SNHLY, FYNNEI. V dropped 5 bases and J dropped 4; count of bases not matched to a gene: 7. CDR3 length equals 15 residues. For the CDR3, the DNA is TGTGCCAGCAGTACGGACAGGGTGGGAGGAAACACCATATATTTT. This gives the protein CASSTDRVGGNTIYF.

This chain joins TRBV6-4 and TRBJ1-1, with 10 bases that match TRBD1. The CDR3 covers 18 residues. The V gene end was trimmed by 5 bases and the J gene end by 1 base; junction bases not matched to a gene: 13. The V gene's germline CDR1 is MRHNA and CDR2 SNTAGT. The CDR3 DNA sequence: TGTGCCAGCAGTCCAACTCGACCTCGGGACAGGGGGAACACTGAAGCTTTCTTT. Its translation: CASSPTRPRDRGNTEAFF.